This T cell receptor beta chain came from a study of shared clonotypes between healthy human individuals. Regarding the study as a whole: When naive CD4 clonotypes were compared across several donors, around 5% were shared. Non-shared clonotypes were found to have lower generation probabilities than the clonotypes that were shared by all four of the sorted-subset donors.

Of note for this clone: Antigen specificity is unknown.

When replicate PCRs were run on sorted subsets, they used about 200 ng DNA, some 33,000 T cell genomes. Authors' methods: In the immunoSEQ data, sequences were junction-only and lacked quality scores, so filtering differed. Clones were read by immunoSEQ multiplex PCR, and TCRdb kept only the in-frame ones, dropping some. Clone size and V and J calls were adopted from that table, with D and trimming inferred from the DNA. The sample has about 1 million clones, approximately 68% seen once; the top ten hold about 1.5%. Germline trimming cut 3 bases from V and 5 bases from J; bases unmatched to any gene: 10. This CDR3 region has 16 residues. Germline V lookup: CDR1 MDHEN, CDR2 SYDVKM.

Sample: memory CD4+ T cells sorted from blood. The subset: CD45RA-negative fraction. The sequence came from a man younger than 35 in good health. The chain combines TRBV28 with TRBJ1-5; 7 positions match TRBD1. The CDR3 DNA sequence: TGTGCCAGCAGTTTGGGTGGCAGGGGGAACTATCAGCCCCAGCATTTT. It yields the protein CASSLGGRGNYQPQHF.